A selection of T cell receptor beta chains follows, all from one sample in a study of cytomegalovirus exposure and HLA in healthy donors. TCRdb keeps only in-frame clones here, not all; method: immunoSEQ multiplex PCR. The data show under 150,000 clones, around 82% seen once. Sequencing was performed on PBMCs. These receptors were collected from a middle-aged woman in good health and CMV-seropositive. Both conserved end residues are part of each CDR3. The D gene is left open where the match is weak. Clone size is shown for a subset of rows, as once, few, many or a class of expanded clone.

abundance | d_gene | j_gene | v_gene | CDR3nt | CDR3aa
. | TRBD2 | TRBJ2-7 | TRBV6-5 | TGTGCCAGCCGGGGACTAGCGGGACCCTACGAGCAGTACTTC | CASRGLAGPYEQYF
. | TRBD1 | TRBJ1-5 | TRBV6-1 | TGTGCCAGCAGTGGAGGAATCGGACAGGGGACAAATCAGCCCCAGCATTTT | CASSGGIGQGTNQPQHF
. | TRBD2 | TRBJ2-2 | TRBV7-6 | TGTGCCAGCAGACTAAATGGCGGGAGTTCTGGGGAGCTGTTTTTT | CASRLNGGSSGELFF
. | TRBD2 | TRBJ2-7 | TRBV5-4 | TGTGCCAGCAGCCTGGGGCTAGCGGAAAGCTACGAGCAGTACTTC | CASSLGLAESYEQYF
once | . | TRBJ2-3 | TRBV6-5 | TGTGCCAGCAGTTACAGAGCGGAGTACAGCACAGATACGCAGTATTTT | CASSYRAEYSTDTQYF
. | . | TRBJ2-7 | TRBV5-6 | TGTGCCAGCAGCAACGCGGGGTTCGGAATCTACGAGCAGTACTTC | CASSNAGFGIYEQYF
. | . | TRBJ2-5 | TRBV5-5 | TGTGCCAGTTCAGACTGGCTCCAAGAGACCCAGTACTTC | CASSDWLQETQYF
. | . | TRBJ2-7 | TRBV2 | TGTGCCAGCACTCAACTAGCAGGCGAGCAGTACTTC | CASTQLAGEQYF
. | . | TRBJ1-2 | TRBV28 | TGTGCCAGCAGTCTCTCCACCGATGTTAGAGGCTACACCTTC | CASSLSTDVRGYTF
few | TRBD2 | TRBJ2-3 | TRBV4-1 | TGCGCCAGCAGCCGGGAGAGAGCGGGAGGGCCGGGCACAGATACGCAGTATTTT | CASSRERAGGPGTDTQYF
. | . | TRBJ2-1 | TRBV7-9 | TGTTCCAGCAGCTTAGTAGATTGGACTCCCCCCTACAATGAGCAGTTCTTC | CSSSLVDWTPPYNEQFF
. | . | TRBJ2-7 | TRBV5-1 | TGCGCCAGCAGCCGGGACATTCACGGGACCTACGAGCAGTACTTC | CASSRDIHGTYEQYF
once | . | TRBJ1-1 | TRBV19 | TGTGCCAGTAGCACCATCATAGGAGCAGCGGTTTTGAACACTGAAGCTTTCTTT | CASSTIIGAAVLNTEAFF
. | . | TRBJ2-7 | TRBV18 | TGTGCCAGCAGCCGCCGGGACTCCTCCTACGAGCAGTACTTC | CASSRRDSSYEQYF
. | TRBD1 | TRBJ2-3 | TRBV19 | TGTGCCAGTACCCGGGGGACAGGGGGACGCACAGATACGCAGTATTTT | CASTRGTGGRTDTQYF
. | TRBD2 | TRBJ2-7 | TRBV2 | TGTGCCAGTCATCAGGGACTAGCGGGGATTTACGAGCAGTACTTC | CASHQGLAGIYEQYF
. | . | TRBJ2-1 | TRBV5-1 | TGCGCCAGCAGCTTGACCGGGACTCGTGAGCAGTTCTTC | CASSLTGTREQFF
. | . | TRBJ1-1 | TRBV28 | TGTGCCAGCAGTTTAACGTTAGTTTCGAACACTGAAGCTTTCTTT | CASSLTLVSNTEAFF
. | . | TRBJ2-5 | TRBV18 | TGTGCCAGCTCACTCACGCTGGGGAGGGAGACCCAGTACTTC | CASSLTLGRETQYF
. | TRBD1 | TRBJ1-1 | TRBV6-5 | TGTGCCAGCAGTCAGGGGGCGCGGGTTACTGAAGCTTTCTTT | CASSQGARVTEAFF
. | . | TRBJ1-1 | TRBV6-1 | TGTGCCAGCCTGGACTTCCGCATGAACACTGAAGCTTTCTTT | CASLDFRMNTEAFF
. | . | TRBJ2-2 | TRBV10-1 | TGCGCCAGCCGACTGCTCCGTCAGGGAAGAACCGGGGAGCTGTTTTTT | CASRLLRQGRTGELFF
. | TRBD2 | TRBJ2-5 | TRBV5-1 | TGCGCCAGCAGCCTAGCGGGAGGAACGGAGACCCAGTACTTC | CASSLAGGTETQYF
. | TRBD1 | TRBJ2-1 | TRBV5-1 | TGCGCCAGCAGCACCACTCCACCGGGACAGGGTATGAATGAGCAGTTCTTC | CASSTTPPGQGMNEQFF
. | TRBD1 | TRBJ1-5 | TRBV7-8 | TGTGCCAGCACCCTGGGACAGAGAAATCAGCCCCAGCATTTT | CASTLGQRNQPQHF